The 20 T cell receptor beta chains presented below share a single source sample, sequenced in a study of T cell responses to AZD1222 COVID-19 vaccine. Method: immunoSEQ multiplex PCR; TCRdb's copy keeps in-frame clones and lacks some. The sample yields about 96,000 clones, about 88% seen once. This material consisted of peripheral blood, taken on day 0 of AZD1222 vaccination. The receptors were sampled from an adult in good health.

The chain has TRBV7-6 and TRBJ1-3; the match to TRBD1 covers 7 bases. J lost 7 bases, V lost 5 bases, and 14 bases had no gene match. From germline, CDR1 is SGHVS and CDR2 FNYEAQ. The CDR3 contains 16 residues. The CDR3 DNA sequence: TGTGCCAGCAGCCCTTCCCCCATAACAGGGGCCAACACCATATATTTT. It codes for CASSPSPITGANTIYF. Drawing the rest from reference TRBV7-6 and TRBJ1-3, the complete variable domain is GAGVSQSPRYKVTKRGQDVALRCDPISGHVSLYWYRQALGQGPEFLTYFNYEAQQDKSGLPNDRFSAERPEGSISTLTIQRTEQRDSAMYRCASSPSPITGANTIYFGEGSWLTVV.

The gene calls are TRBV3-1 (or the pseudogene TRBV3-2) and TRBJ1-5; D not certain. The CDR3 sequence is 15 residues long. The V gene lost 2 bases and the J gene lost 0 bases, with 8 bases spanning the gap. Per germline, CDR1 LGHDT and CDR2 YNNKEL (reference sequence). CDR3 in amino acids: CASSQTWDSNQPQHF. The CDR3 DNA follows: TGTGCCAGCAGCCAAACTTGGGATAGCAATCAGCCCCAGCATTTT.

V gene TRBV7-8 combines with J gene TRBJ1-1, with TRBD1 matching 8 bases. The germline gives CDR1 SGHVS, CDR2 FQNEAQ. The length of the CDR3 is 14 residues. V trimming: 4 bases; J trimming: 3 bases; junction bases outside the gene matches: 4. The CDR3 loop is CASSSWTGYTEAFF. The CDR3, as DNA: TGTGCCAGCAGCTCATGGACAGGGTACACTGAAGCTTTCTTT.

The chain employs TRBV6-9 and TRBJ2-5; D gene uncertain. There are 14 residues in the CDR3. Per germline, CDR1 MNHGY and CDR2 SVAAGI. V was trimmed by 3 bases and J by 4 bases, leaving 12 bases between them. Written as DNA, the CDR3 is TGTGCCAGCAGTTACCTAAAGCATGGAGAGACCCAGTACTTC. It translates to CASSYLKHGETQYF.

The chain has TRBV7-2 and TRBJ1-6, with 9 bases fitting TRBD1. V was pared by 7 bases and J by 5 bases, with 3 bases of the junction left unmatched. Looked up from germline, CDR1 is SGHTA and CDR2 is FQGNSA. The CDR3 extends over 14 amino acids. The chain's CDR3 is CASTWTGDNSPLHF. Here the CDR3 DNA reads TGTGCCAGCACCTGGACAGGGGATAATTCACCCCTCCACTTT.

The chain has TRBV30 and TRBJ1-5, with D tentatively TRBD1 (6 bases). The V gene lost 0 bases and the J gene lost 4 bases, with 10 bases spanning the gap. CDR1 GTSNPN and CDR2 SVGIG come from the germline V gene (reference sequence). CDR3 length: 14 residues. The CDR3 loop is CAWSVGTLNQPQHF. CDR3 DNA sequence: TGTGCCTGGAGTGTAGGGACACTAAATCAGCCCCAGCATTTT.

This clone has only one observation. V gene TRBV29-1 combines with J gene TRBJ1-2, with D possibly TRBD1 on 5 matching bases. The V end lost 2 bases, the J end lost 4 bases, and 17 bases lay between the germline ends. This CDR3 is built from 15 residues. In germline, CDR1 is SQVTM, CDR2 ANQGSEA. CDR3 amino acids: CSVENPGREFYGYTF. The CDR3 nucleotides read TGCAGCGTTGAAAATCCCGGCAGGGAGTTCTATGGCTACACCTTC.

The sample holds one count of this clone. The gene calls are TRBV6-6 and TRBJ1-4; perhaps TRBD1 as D (6 bases). V was trimmed by 2 bases and J by 8 bases, leaving 15 bases between them. CDR1 is MNHNY and CDR2 is SVGAGI in the germline V gene (reference sequence). The CDR3 sequence is 15 residues long. CDR3 nucleotides: TGTGCCAGCAGTTACCCAACAGGGAATGGAGAAAAACTGTTTTTT. Encoded protein: CASSYPTGNGEKLFF.

A single count supports this clone. The V call is TRBV6-2 or TRBV6-3, the J call TRBJ2-2; TRBD1 might be the D (5 bases). Looked up from germline, CDR1 is MNHEY and CDR2 is SVGEGT. The CDR3 totals 16 residues. V was trimmed by 6 bases and J by 0 bases, leaving 14 bases between them. The CDR3 reads CASSFLRAPNTGELFF. CDR3 bases: TGTGCCAGCAGCTTCCTCAGGGCTCCGAACACCGGGGAGCTGTTTTTT.

This chain uses TRBV3-1 (or the pseudogene TRBV3-2) with TRBJ2-5; D might be TRBD1 or TRBD2, each matching 6 bases. CDR1 and CDR2 from the germline V gene are LGHDT and YNNKEL (reference sequence). Trimming removed 5 bases at V and 4 bases at J, with 17 bases between. The CDR3 loop spans 15 amino acids. The CDR3 region has the DNA TGTGCCAGCAGCACCCTCCGGGGGCGCGCAGAGACCCAGTACTTC. It encodes CASSTLRGRAETQYF.

The chain joins TRBV15 to TRBJ2-3, with D uncertain. The V end was cut by 7 bases, the J end by 6 bases, with 14 bases between. This CDR3 is built from 13 residues. The germline V gene encodes CDR1 LNHNV and CDR2 YYDKDF (reference sequence). This chain's CDR3 is CATNLLVPDTQYF. In DNA form, the CDR3 reads TGTGCCACCAACCTGCTGGTACCCGATACGCAGTATTTT. The whole variable domain, filled in from reference TRBV15 and TRBJ2-3, reads DAMVIQNPRYQVTQFGKPVTLSCSQTLNHNVMYWYQQKSSQAPKLLFHYYDKDFNNEADTPDNFQSRRPNTSFCFLDIRSPGLGDTAMYLCATNLLVPDTQYFGPGTRLTVL.

V gene TRBV12-3 or TRBV12-4 combines with J gene TRBJ1-2; D not resolved. Deletions cut 4 bases from V and 1 base from J, with 1 base between. This CDR3 region has 11 residues. For the CDR3, the DNA is TGTGCCAGCAGTTATAACTATGGCTACACCTTC. The encoded protein is CASSYNYGYTF.

V usage is TRBV30 and J usage is TRBJ2-7, with TRBD2 as a possible D gene (5 bases). V was cut by 2 bases and J by 7 bases, with 18 bases left in between. The CDR3 has 14 amino acids. CDR1 is GTSNPN, CDR2 SVGIG, per germline (reference sequence). CDR3 amino acids: CAWSRGQAVGEQYF. In DNA, the CDR3 is TGTGCCTGGAGTCGAGGGCAGGCGGTAGGGGAGCAGTACTTC.

The chain joins TRBV9 to TRBJ2-1; 8 positions match TRBD2. The CDR3 has 15 amino acids. Unmatched junction bases numbered 6, after V lost 3 bases and J lost 4 bases. Per germline, CDR1 SGDLS and CDR2 YYNGEE. CDR3 DNA: TGTGCCAGCAGCGCCGGGGGGGCTTCGTACAATGAGCAGTTCTTC. It encodes CASSAGGASYNEQFF.

CDR3 sequence (DNA): TGTGCCAGCAGCTTGGCCTGGAAGGGACGGACAATTAACTATGGCTACACCTTC. Encoded protein: CASSLAWKGRTINYGYTF. The chain links TRBV5-8 to TRBJ1-2, with D tentatively TRBD1 (5 bases). This CDR3 is built from 18 residues. V shed 0 bases and J shed 1 base, with 19 bases lying between them. CDR1 and CDR2 from the germline V gene are SGHTS and YDEGEE.

The chain combines TRBV21-1 with TRBJ1-4. TRBV21-1 is tagged as a pseudogene. The CDR3 length is 17 residues. The CDR3 DNA is TGTGCCAGCAGCAAAGCGGAAAGTAGGAGATATAATGAAAAACTGTTTTTT. Protein sequence: CASSKAESRRYNEKLFF.

The chain uses TRBV9 and TRBJ1-4, with D uncertain. Germline V CDR1 and CDR2: SGDLS, YYNGEE. V lost 0 bases and J lost 4, with 13 bases in between. The CDR3 has 16 amino acids. The CDR3 is CASSVGIGLLNEKLFF. The CDR3 region has the DNA TGTGCCAGCAGCGTAGGAATAGGCCTTCTTAATGAAAAACTGTTTTTT.

V and J are TRBV7-9 and TRBJ2-3; D remains ambiguous. CDR3 size: 14 residues. CDR1 and CDR2 (germline): SEHNR, FQNEAQ (reference sequence). V was pared by 1 base and J by 0 bases, with 5 bases between. CDR3 amino acids: CASSLGLSTDTQYF. CDR3 bases: TGTGCCAGCAGCTTAGGACTTAGCACAGATACGCAGTATTTT.

The chain couples TRBV19 to TRBJ1-1; 11 nucleotides agree with TRBD1. This CDR3 has 16 amino acids. V was pared by 5 bases and J by 1 base, with 6 bases of the junction left unmatched. CDR1 is LNHDA, CDR2 SQIVND, per germline (reference sequence). The CDR3 bases are TGTGCCAGTAGTCGCGGACAGGGGGCTGGGAACACTGAAGCTTTCTTT. Protein: CASSRGQGAGNTEAFF.

The chain combines TRBV15 with TRBJ1-3; 7 positions match TRBD1. The trim removed 0 bases at V and 3 bases at J, leaving 5 bases unmatched. CDR1 LNHNV and CDR2 YYDKDF come from the germline V gene (reference sequence). The CDR3 is made up of 16 amino acids. The CDR3 nucleotides read TGTGCCACCAGCAGAGATCGGACAGGATTTGGAAACACCATATATTTT. This encodes CATSRDRTGFGNTIYF.